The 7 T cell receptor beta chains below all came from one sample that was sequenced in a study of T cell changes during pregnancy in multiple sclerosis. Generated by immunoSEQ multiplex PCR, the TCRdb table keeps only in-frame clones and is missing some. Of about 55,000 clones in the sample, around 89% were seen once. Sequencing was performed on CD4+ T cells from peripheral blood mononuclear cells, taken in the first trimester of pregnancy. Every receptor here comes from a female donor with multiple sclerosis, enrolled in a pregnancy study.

The CDR3 loop is CASSSSRLVTQYF. For the CDR3, the DNA is TGCGCCAGCAGCTCCTCCCGTTTAGTGACCCAGTACTTC. The chain uses TRBV5-1 and TRBJ2-5; no definite D call. The CDR3 is 13 residues long. V shed 3 bases and J shed 7 bases, with 13 bases lying between them. The germline CDR1 and CDR2 sequences are SGHRS and YFSETQ. The whole variable domain, remainder taken from reference TRBV5-1 and TRBJ2-5, is KAGVTQTPRYLIKTRGQQVTLSCSPISGHRSVSWYQQTPGQGLQFLFEYFSETQRNKGNFPGRFSGRQFSNSRSEMNVSTLELGDSALYLCASSSSRLVTQYFGPGTRLLVL.

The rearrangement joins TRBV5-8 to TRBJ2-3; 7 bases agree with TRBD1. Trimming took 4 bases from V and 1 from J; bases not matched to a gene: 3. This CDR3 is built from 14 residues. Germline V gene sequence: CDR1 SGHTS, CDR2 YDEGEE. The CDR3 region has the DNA TGTGCCAGCAGCCCCGGACAGGGCACAGATACGCAGTATTTT. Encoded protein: CASSPGQGTDTQYF.

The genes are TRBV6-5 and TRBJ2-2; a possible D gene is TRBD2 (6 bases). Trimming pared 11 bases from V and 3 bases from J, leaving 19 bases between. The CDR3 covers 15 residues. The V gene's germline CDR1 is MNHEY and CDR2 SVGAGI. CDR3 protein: CAASRYGGDTGELFF. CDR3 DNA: TGTGCCGCCAGCCGGTATGGAGGGGACACCGGGGAGCTGTTTTTT.

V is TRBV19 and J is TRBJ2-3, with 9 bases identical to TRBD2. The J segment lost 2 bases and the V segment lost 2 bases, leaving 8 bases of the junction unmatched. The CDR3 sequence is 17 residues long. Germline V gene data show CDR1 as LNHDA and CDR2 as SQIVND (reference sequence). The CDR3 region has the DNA TGTGCCAGTAGTATAAGGCCAGCGGGGGGACTCACAGATACGCAGTATTTT. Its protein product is CASSIRPAGGLTDTQYF.

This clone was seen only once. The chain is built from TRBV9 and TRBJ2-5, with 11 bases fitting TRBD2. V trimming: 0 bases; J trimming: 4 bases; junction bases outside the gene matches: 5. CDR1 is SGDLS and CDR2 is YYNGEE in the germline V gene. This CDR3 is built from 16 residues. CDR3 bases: TGTGCCAGCAGCGTAGATAGCGGGGGGGCAAGAGAGACCCAGTACTTC. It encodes CASSVDSGGARETQYF.

CDR3 DNA sequence: TGTGCCAGCGCACGGGACAGCTCCTACGAGCAGTACTTC. This encodes CASARDSSYEQYF. The chain combines TRBV18 with TRBJ2-7; 7 bases are shared with TRBD1. V was clipped by 8 bases and J by 0 bases; unmatched bases: 4. Germline-derived CDR1 and CDR2 are KGHSH and LQKENI. This CDR3 comprises 13 residues.

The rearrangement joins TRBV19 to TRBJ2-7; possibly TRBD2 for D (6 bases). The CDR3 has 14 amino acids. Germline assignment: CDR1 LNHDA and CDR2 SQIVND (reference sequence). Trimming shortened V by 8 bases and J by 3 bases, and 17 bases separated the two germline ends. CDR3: CASSDRLDDYEQYF. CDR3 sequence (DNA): TGTGCCAGTTCCGACAGACTAGACGACTACGAGCAGTACTTC.